This T cell receptor beta chain was obtained from a study of T cells after yellow fever vaccination (dated by TCRdb to the late 2010s). With regard to the full study: The SMART-Seq v4 Ultra Low Input RNA kit was used to prepare libraries from fractions with low cell numbers. To follow T-cell clones before and after primary and booster YFV17D yellow fever vaccination, bulk TCR alpha and beta repertoires were sequenced over time. Two healthy male donors, one aged 18 to 30 and one aged 30 to 39 years, were included in the cohort. Bulk PBMC replicates and cell subsets were isolated from blood drawn at multiple timepoints before and after both primary and secondary immunization.

The CDR3 runs 16 residues from the cysteine to the phenylalanine. Only CDR3 DNA is held: 48 bases, read in frame from base 1. For CDR1 and CDR2, the germline V gene (reference sequence) lists DFQATT and SNEGSKA. Trimming takes 0 bases from V and 0 bases from J, and the germline ends sit 12 bases apart. The treatment or condition label corresponds to: live attenuated yellow fever vaccine strain. At each blood-draw timepoint, two biological replicates of bulk PBMCs were collected. PBMCs were isolated from peripheral blood using a standard Ficoll-Paque protocol. RNA was extracted with TriZol from bulk PBMCs, CD4 and CD8 fractions, and dextramer-positive and dextramer-negative fractions. Results and caveats for the whole study, not just this receptor: Because the study included only a couple of donors, the extent to which the findings can be generalized is limited. Computational filtering was needed because FACS-sorted repertoires could contain abundant contaminating clonotypes from the bulk population. Most clones expanded after primary vaccination were re-detected after the booster (almost 98% of CD4 and around 88% of CD8), suggesting broad memory maintenance. The secondary T-cell response was found to be weaker but faster than the primary response, with a peak reached on day 5 rather than on day 15. A small share of clonotypes was detected in both CD4 and CD8 compartments, with the overlap likely arising from convergent recombination.

Sequencing instrument: Illumina NovaSeq 6000. Synthesis of TCR cDNA relied on 5'RACE template switching, a step that introduced a universal primer site along with unique molecular identifiers. cDNA synthesis was primed from both the TCR alpha and TCR beta constant segments. Library amplification involved two PCR steps, and the second step added sample barcodes and sequencing adapters. Libraries were sequenced on Illumina HiSeq 2500 (2x100 bp) or NovaSeq (2x150 bp). The original methods were these. MIGEC was used to demultiplex reads and collapse the reads into UMI consensus sequences, and MiXCR was used for V(D)J alignment. Vaccine-responding clonotypes were defined with edgeR using replicate PBMC samples, requiring FDR below 0.01 and a log2 fold change above 5 up to day 15. Each bulk clonotype received a CD4 or CD8 identity based on whether the sequenced CD4 or CD8 repertoire contained that clonotype at higher abundance. TCRdb passed the public sequencing reads through fastp at Q25 and MiXCR, retaining productive beta sequences. Merged by CDR3 protein, the rows form single entries marked with the most common genes and DNA. It is TCRdb's table, rather than the study itself, that gives the V and J calls and clone size. A total of roughly 400,000 distinct CDR3 sequences appear in this sample, about 19% of them only once. The ten top clones hold 18% of the sample.

This clonotype was counted between two and nine times. The clone's antigen remains unknown. Base qualities are missing; no much larger clone stands one base away. Recombination joined TRBV20-1 with TRBJ1-5; the D gene is possibly TRBD1, with 5 bases matching. This sample comprised PBMCs, obtained before the yellow fever booster vaccination. The TCR sequence derives from a man aged 18 to 30 who received the YFV17D yellow fever vaccine. DNA sequence: TGCAGTGCTAGAGATTCCCCCAGGGCTAGCAATCAGCCCCAGCATTTT. Its protein reads: CSARDSPRASNQPQHF.